The clone carrying this T cell receptor beta chain was observed many times. Its cognate antigen is unknown. CDR3 size: 19 residues. J lost 0 bases, V lost 7 bases, and 16 bases had no gene match. The V gene's germline CDR1 is MNHEY and CDR2 SVGEGT. Time point meaning: newly diagnosed GD, antithyroid drugs for less than 3 months. Preparation of the TCR library used RNA extracted from PBMCs. This sample is part of a study of regulatory T cells in long-lasting Graves disease. Findings and limits, study-wide: TRBV28, TRBJ1-2 and TRBJ2-5 were segments that persistent disease favored. Whereas 966 public clonotypes were shared by new patients, persistent patients shared more, at 2,741. Persistent Graves' patients showed less TCR diversity than newly diagnosed patients showed.

For TCR beta, libraries came from iRepertoire HTBI primers and Arm-PCR of CDR3 regions. TCRdb fed the multiplex PCR reads into MiXCR, producing one record per CDR3 protein. The data show a few hundred thousand distinct CDR3 sequences, 20% seen once. The material was peripheral blood mononuclear cells (PBMCs), obtained at new diagnosis, from a patient treated with antithyroid drugs. The receptor was isolated from a female donor with Graves disease. The V and J genes are TRBV6-2 or TRBV6-3 and TRBJ2-2, with 8 bases identical to TRBD2. The DNA for the CDR3 is TGTGCCAGCATAACCAACCTCTTTAGCGGGGCCGCGAACACCGGGGAGCTGTTTTTT. Residues: CASITNLFSGAANTGELFF.